This T cell receptor beta chain was sequenced during a study of control samples from healthy donors and cancer patients. The data were produced by immunoSEQ multiplex PCR, yet TCRdb's version contains in-frame clones alone and is incomplete. Of around 28,000 clones in the sample, 80% to 90% are singletons; the top ten hold less than 2%. Germline assignment: CDR1 MNHEY and CDR2 SMNVEV (reference sequence). Trimming took 1 base from V and 8 from J, leaving 17 bases between them. CDR3 length equals 15 residues. The sequencing input was PBMCs. The chain has TRBV27 and TRBJ1-2; no clear D. The TCR was taken from a middle-aged woman with lung cancer. The CDR3 region is CASSLFAGRVGGYTF. In nucleotides, the CDR3 is TGTGCCAGCAGTTTATTCGCGGGGAGGGTTGGAGGCTACACCTTC.